This is a list of T cell receptor beta chains from one sample in a study of T cells in Graves' hyperthyroidism and ophthalmopathy. TCRdb reprocessed the multiplex PCR reads via MiXCR and lists one record per CDR3 protein. Here the sample spans a few hundred thousand distinct CDR3 sequences, 14% to 15% being singletons. The specimen was blood. Receptors originate from a young woman with Graves' hyperthyroidism. Both conserved end residues are part of each CDR3. Fields, in order: clone size, J gene, D gene, V gene, CDR3 DNA, CDR3 protein. The D gene is left open where the match is weak. Size is omitted from some rows. Given values are once, few, many or a class for expanded clones.

size: few; J: TRBJ2-3; D: NA; V: TRBV20-1; DNA: TGCAGTGCATGGGCAGTAACTACAGATACGCAGTATTTT; CDR3: CSAWAVTTDTQYF
size: few; J: TRBJ1-4; D: NA; V: TRBV4-1; DNA: TGCGCCAGCAGCCAAGATCAGGGGAATAATGAAAAACTGTTTTTT; CDR3: CASSQDQGNNEKLFF
size: few; J: TRBJ1-3; D: TRBD1; V: TRBV20-1; DNA: TGCAGTGCTAGTCACATATTAGGGCCGGGACAGGGGAGCTCTAGAAACACCATATATTTT; CDR3: CSASHILGPGQGSSRNTIYF
size: NA; J: TRBJ1-6; D: NA; V: TRBV6-1; DNA: TGTGCCAGCAGTGAAGTTGGGGGGAGTCCACCCCTCCACTTT; CDR3: CASSEVGGSPPLHF
size: NA; J: TRBJ2-5; D: TRBD2; V: TRBV4-2; DNA: TGTGCCAGCAGCCAGAACCAGCGCTCGACTAGCGGGATTCAGTACTTC; CDR3: CASSQNQRSTSGIQYF
size: many; J: TRBJ2-7; D: NA; V: TRBV5-1; DNA: TGCGCCAGCAGCCAAGACGGAGGCTACGAGCAGTACTTC; CDR3: CASSQDGGYEQYF
size: many; J: TRBJ2-7; D: NA; V: TRBV2; DNA: TGTGCCAGCAGCTCTAGCGCCCTAGGAACCTACGAGCAGTACTTC; CDR3: CASSSSALGTYEQYF
size: NA; J: TRBJ2-4; D: NA; V: TRBV5-1; DNA: TGCGCCAGCAGCTCTATGAACGGGGGCGCCGCGGGAAACATTCAGTACTTC; CDR3: CASSSMNGGAAGNIQYF
size: many; J: TRBJ2-7; D: NA; V: TRBV30; DNA: TGTGCCTGGGGTCACGAGTACAACTCCTACGAGCAGTACTTC; CDR3: CAWGHEYNSYEQYF
size: few; J: TRBJ1-5; D: NA; V: TRBV3-1; DNA: TGTGCCAGCAGCCCGGCGGGCGTAGGCAATCAGCCCCAGCATTTT; CDR3: CASSPAGVGNQPQHF
size: many; J: TRBJ2-7; D: NA; V: TRBV28; DNA: TGTGCCAGCAGTTTAGGCGGATTCGAGCAGTACTTC; CDR3: CASSLGGFEQYF
size: many; J: TRBJ2-7; D: TRBD2; V: TRBV7-9; DNA: TGTGCCAGCAGCCCGGGACTAGCGGATTACGAGCAGTACTTC; CDR3: CASSPGLADYEQYF
size: many; J: TRBJ1-2; D: NA; V: TRBV28; DNA: TGTGCCAGCAGTTTAGGGCAGCATGGCTACACCTTC; CDR3: CASSLGQHGYTF
size: many; J: TRBJ2-1; D: TRBD1; V: TRBV30; DNA: TGTGCCTGGAGTTTGGGGACCGGGACAGGGGTCGGGGAGCAGTTCTTC; CDR3: CAWSLGTGTGVGEQFF
size: many; J: TRBJ2-7; D: TRBD2; V: TRBV28; DNA: TGTGCCAGCAGCACTAGCGGGAGGCATCACTACGAGCAGTACTTC; CDR3: CASSTSGRHHYEQYF
size: many; J: TRBJ2-1; D: TRBD2; V: TRBV20-1; DNA: TGCAGTGCTAGTTCGGGCGGGAGGGCGCGGAATGAGCAGTTCTTC; CDR3: CSASSGGRARNEQFF
size: few; J: TRBJ1-3; D: NA; V: TRBV28; DNA: TGTGCCAGCAGTTTATTACCTGGAAACACCATATATTTT; CDR3: CASSLLPGNTIYF
size: many; J: TRBJ2-3; D: TRBD2; V: TRBV12-3/TRBV12-4; DNA: TGTGCCAGCAGTTCCGGACTAGCGGGAGGCGCAGATACGCAGTATTTT; CDR3: CASSSGLAGGADTQYF
size: few; J: TRBJ2-4; D: TRBD2; V: TRBV15; DNA: TGTGCCACCAGCAGGTCGGGGGGGGGATCAAAAAACATTCAGTACTTC; CDR3: CATSRSGGGSKNIQYF
size: few; J: TRBJ2-7; D: TRBD2; V: TRBV24-1; DNA: TGTGCCACCAGTGATTCCAGACTAGCGGGAGTCGGGGAGCAGTACTTC; CDR3: CATSDSRLAGVGEQYF